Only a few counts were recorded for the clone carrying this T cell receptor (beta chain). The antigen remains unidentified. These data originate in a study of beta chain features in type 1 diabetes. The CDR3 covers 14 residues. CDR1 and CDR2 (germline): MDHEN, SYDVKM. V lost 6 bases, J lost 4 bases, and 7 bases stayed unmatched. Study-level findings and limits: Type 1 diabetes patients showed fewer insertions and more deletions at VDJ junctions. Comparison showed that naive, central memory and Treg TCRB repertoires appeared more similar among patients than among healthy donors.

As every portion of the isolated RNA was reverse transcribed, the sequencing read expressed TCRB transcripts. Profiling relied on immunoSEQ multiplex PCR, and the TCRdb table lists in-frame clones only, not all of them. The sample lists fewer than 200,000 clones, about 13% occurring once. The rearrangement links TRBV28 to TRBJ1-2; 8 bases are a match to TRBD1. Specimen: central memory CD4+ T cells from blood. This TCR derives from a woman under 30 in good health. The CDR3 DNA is TGTGCCAGCAGGGCAACAGGGGGGTCCTATGGCTACACCTTC. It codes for CASRATGGSYGYTF.